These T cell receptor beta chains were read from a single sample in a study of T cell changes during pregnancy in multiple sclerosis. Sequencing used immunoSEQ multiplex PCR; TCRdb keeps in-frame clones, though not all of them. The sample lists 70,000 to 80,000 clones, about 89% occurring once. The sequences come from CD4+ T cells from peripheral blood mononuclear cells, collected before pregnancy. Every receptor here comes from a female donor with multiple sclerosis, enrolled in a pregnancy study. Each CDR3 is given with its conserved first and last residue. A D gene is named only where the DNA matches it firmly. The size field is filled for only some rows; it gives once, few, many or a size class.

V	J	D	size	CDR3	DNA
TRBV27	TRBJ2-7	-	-	CATSRGFSYEQYF	TGTGCCACCTCAAGGGGGTTTTCCTACGAGCAGTACTTC
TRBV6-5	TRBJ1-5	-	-	CASISGYSNQPQHF	TGTGCCAGCATCTCCGGTTATAGCAATCAGCCCCAGCATTTT
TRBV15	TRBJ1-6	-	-	CATSSLGQNNSPLHF	TGTGCCACCAGCTCCCTGGGACAAAATAATTCACCCCTCCACTTT
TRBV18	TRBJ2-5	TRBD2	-	CASSPRVAGVETQYF	TGTGCCAGCTCACCAAGAGTAGCGGGAGTAGAGACCCAGTACTTC
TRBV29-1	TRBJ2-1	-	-	CSVELSETVYNEQFF	TGCAGCGTTGAGCTTAGCGAGACGGTCTACAATGAGCAGTTCTTC
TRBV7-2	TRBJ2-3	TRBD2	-	CASSLLAGGPDTQYF	TGTGCCAGCAGCTTACTAGCGGGGGGGCCAGATACGCAGTATTTT
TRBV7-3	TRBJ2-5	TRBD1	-	CASSFDRGETQYF	TGTGCCAGCAGCTTTGACAGGGGAGAGACCCAGTACTTC
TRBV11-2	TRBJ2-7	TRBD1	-	CASSFDRASYEQYF	TGTGCCAGCAGCTTCGACAGGGCCTCCTACGAGCAGTACTTC
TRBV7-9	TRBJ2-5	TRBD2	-	CASERGGETQYF	TGTGCCAGCGAGCGGGGGGGAGAGACCCAGTACTTC
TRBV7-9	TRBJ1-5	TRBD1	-	CASSPQGVGEPQHF	TGTGCCAGCAGCCCCCAGGGGGTAGGGGAGCCCCAGCATTTT
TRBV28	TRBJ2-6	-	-	CASSPDRLPSGANVLTF	TGTGCCAGCAGCCCGGACAGACTTCCCTCTGGGGCCAACGTCCTGACTTTC
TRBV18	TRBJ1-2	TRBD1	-	CASSEGTGVGYTF	TGTGCCAGCTCGGAGGGGACAGGGGTCGGCTACACCTTC
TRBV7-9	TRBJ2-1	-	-	CASSLSRDWRRDEQFF	TGTGCCAGCAGCTTAAGCCGGGACTGGCGGCGGGATGAGCAGTTCTTC
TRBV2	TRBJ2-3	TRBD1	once	CASTRTGGSTDTQYF	TGTGCCAGCACCCGAACAGGGGGCAGTACAGATACGCAGTATTTT
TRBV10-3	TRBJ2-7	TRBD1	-	CAIKDRGSYEQYF	TGTGCCATCAAAGACAGGGGCTCCTACGAGCAGTACTTC
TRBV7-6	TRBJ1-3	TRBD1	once	CATRGQGVGNTIYF	TGTGCCACCCGCGGACAGGGGGTTGGAAACACCATATATTTT
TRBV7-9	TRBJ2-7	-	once	CASSWTGRGFGYEQYF	TGTGCCAGCAGCTGGACAGGGAGGGGGTTTGGATACGAGCAGTACTTC
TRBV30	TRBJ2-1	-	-	CAWKGQGSYNEQFF	TGTGCCTGGAAGGGGCAGGGCTCCTACAATGAGCAGTTCTTC
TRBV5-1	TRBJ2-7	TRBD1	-	CASSLDRALYEQYF	TGCGCCAGCAGCCTCGACAGGGCTCTCTACGAGCAGTACTTC
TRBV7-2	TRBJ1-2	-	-	CASSLKGEAYGGYTF	TGTGCCAGCAGCTTGAAAGGGGAGGCATATGGAGGCTACACCTTC
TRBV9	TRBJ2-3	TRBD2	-	CASSVGLAGGIEDTQYF	TGTGCCAGCAGCGTAGGACTAGCGGGGGGGATTGAAGATACGCAGTATTTT
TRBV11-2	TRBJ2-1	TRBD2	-	CASSSSGREAYNEQFF	TGTGCCAGCAGCTCCTCCGGGCGGGAGGCGTACAATGAGCAGTTCTTC
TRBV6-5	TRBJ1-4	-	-	CASSYSGGLRNEKLFF	TGTGCCAGCAGTTACTCAGGGGGTTTGCGTAATGAAAAACTGTTTTTT
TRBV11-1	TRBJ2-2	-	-	CASSLDRNTGELFF	TGTGCCAGCAGCTTGGACAGGAACACCGGGGAGCTGTTTTTT
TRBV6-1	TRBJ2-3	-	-	CASSEASGITDTQYF	TGTGCCAGCAGTGAAGCTTCGGGGATCACAGATACGCAGTATTTT
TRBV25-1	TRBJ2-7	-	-	CASSPAYEQYF	TGTGCCAGCAGTCCAGCCTACGAGCAGTACTTC
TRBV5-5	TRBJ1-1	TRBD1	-	CASSLAGTGGTEAFF	TGTGCCAGCAGCTTGGCCGGGACAGGGGGCACTGAAGCTTTCTTT
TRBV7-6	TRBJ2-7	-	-	CASSHSDSSYEQYF	TGTGCCAGCAGCCATTCGGACAGTTCCTACGAGCAGTACTTC
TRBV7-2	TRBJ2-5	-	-	CASSLASGMRETQYF	TGTGCCAGCAGCTTAGCATCGGGGATGAGAGAGACCCAGTACTTC
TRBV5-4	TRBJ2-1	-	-	CASSPPRGDSYNEQFF	TGTGCCAGCAGCCCACCGCGCGGAGATTCCTACAATGAGCAGTTCTTC
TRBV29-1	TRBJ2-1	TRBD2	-	CSVKRAIAGGSYNEQFF	TGCAGCGTTAAAAGGGCGATAGCGGGGGGGTCCTACAATGAGCAGTTCTTC
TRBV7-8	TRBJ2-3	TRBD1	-	CASSLEGASTDTQYF	TGTGCCAGCAGCTTAGAGGGGGCTAGCACAGATACGCAGTATTTT
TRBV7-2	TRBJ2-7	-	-	CASSLRATGLSYEQYF	TGTGCCAGCAGCTTACGGGCGACAGGCCTATCCTACGAGCAGTACTTC
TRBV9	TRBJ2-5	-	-	CASSVDSGQKETQYF	TGTGCCAGCAGCGTAGATTCCGGACAGAAAGAGACCCAGTACTTC
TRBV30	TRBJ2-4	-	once	CAWNQGTKNIQYF	TGTGCCTGGAACCAGGGGACAAAAAACATTCAGTACTTC
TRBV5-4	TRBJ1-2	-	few	CASSLAGIYGYTF	TGTGCCAGCAGCTTGGCCGGGATCTATGGCTACACCTTC
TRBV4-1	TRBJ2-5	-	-	CASSQDGGAQETQYF	TGCGCCAGCAGCCAAGATGGGGGGGCTCAAGAGACCCAGTACTTC
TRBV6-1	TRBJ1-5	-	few	CASGPTSNQPQHF	TGTGCCAGCGGGCCAACTAGCAATCAGCCCCAGCATTTT
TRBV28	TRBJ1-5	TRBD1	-	CGIQGLNQPQHF	TGTGGAATACAGGGGCTAAATCAGCCCCAGCATTTT